This T cell receptor beta chain appears in the sequencing data of a study of identical twins. Study-wide points: Weaker excess twin sharing was observed in beta out-of-frame sequences.

All donors were healthy, and all were Caucasian. The authors used template switching to add a universal primer site and gave cDNA unique molecular identifiers. A single record per CDR3 protein comes from TCRdb applying MiXCR to the 5' RACE reads. In the table there are 350,000 to 400,000 distinct CDR3 sequences, 9% of which are singletons. Ten or more counts support this clonotype. The antigen remains undetermined. Germline lookup yields CDR1 SGHRS and CDR2 YFSETQ. The V end was cut by 4 bases, the J end by 2 bases, with 13 bases between. The length of the CDR3 is 14 residues. V gene TRBV5-1 combines with J gene TRBJ2-7; a weak D match, TRBD1 (5 bases). Sequenced sample: naive T cells sorted from blood. The TCR was taken from a woman aged 45-60 years in good health. This CDR3 is CASSLTTATYEQYF. The DNA of the CDR3 is TGCGCCAGCAGCCTAACGACAGCCACCTACGAGCAGTACTTC.